Below, 18 T cell receptor beta chains from the same sample are listed, as sequenced in a study of cytotoxic CD8 clonotypes in ibrutinib-treated CLL. The protocol was immunoSEQ multiplex PCR, while the TCRdb copy is restricted to in-frame clones and leaves out a portion. The sample yields about 89,000 clones, about 78% seen once. The material sequenced was PBMCs, taken after 12 months of ibrutinib treatment. These TCRs come from a human donor with chronic lymphocytic leukemia.

The chain links TRBV9 to TRBJ1-1; D remains ambiguous. Looked up from germline, CDR1 is SGDLS and CDR2 is YYNGEE. V was pared by 4 bases and J by 4 bases, with 14 bases between. This CDR3 region has 14 residues. The CDR3 DNA reads TGTGCCAGCAGCCGGGCGGGGTTGGTCACTGAAGCTTTCTTT. It translates to CASSRAGLVTEAFF.

The count of this clone is one. This rearrangement joins TRBV13 to TRBJ2-6; 9 positions agree with TRBD1. The CDR3 runs to 14 residues. V lost 4 bases and J lost 12; bases outside the gene matches: 7. Looked up from germline, CDR1 is PRHDT and CDR2 is FYEKMQ (reference sequence). DNA of the CDR3: TGTGCCAGCAGCTCAGGGGACAGGGCCGGCGTCCTGACTTTC. It codes for CASSSGDRAGVLTF. Together with reference TRBV13 and TRBJ2-6, the CDR3 gives the full variable domain: AAGVIQSPRHLIKEKRETATLKCYPIPRHDTVYWYQQGPGQDPQFLISFYEKMQSDKGSIPDRFSAQQFSDYHSELNMSSLELGDSALYFCASSSGDRAGVLTFGAGSRLTVL.

This clone was detected only a few times. The chain has TRBV2 and TRBJ1-2; 7 bases align to TRBD1. The CDR3 sequence is 14 residues long. V shed 6 bases, J shed 6 bases, and the junction held 10 bases outside the gene matches. The germline V gene encodes CDR1 SNHLY and CDR2 FYNNEI. For the CDR3, the DNA is TGTGCCAGCAGCAAAGCTGGGCAGGGGGATGGCTACACCTTC. Translated: CASSKAGQGDGYTF.

This clone was seen only once. The rearrangement links TRBV4-1 to TRBJ1-1, with unresolved D. CDR3 length: 15 amino acids. Germline V gene lookup returns CDR1 MGHRA and CDR2 YSYEKL. Trimming left V 0 bases short and J 1 base short, with 9 bases between. In DNA, the CDR3 is TGCGCCAGCAGCCAAGAAAACATGAAGAACACTGAAGCTTTCTTT. Translating gives CASSQENMKNTEAFF.

The V gene is TRBV18, the J gene TRBJ1-1; 10 bases match TRBD1. The germline V gene encodes CDR1 KGHSH and CDR2 LQKENI. V dropped 3 bases and J dropped 5; count of bases not matched to a gene: 9. The CDR3 length is 16 residues. The CDR3 nucleotides are TGTGCCAGCTCACCCGGGACAGGGGCATTGGGGACTGAAGCTTTCTTT. Protein product: CASSPGTGALGTEAFF.

The chain has TRBV5-4 and TRBJ1-2; 11 nucleotides match TRBD1. From germline, CDR1 is SGHNT and CDR2 YYREEE (reference sequence). The V gene end was trimmed by 4 bases and the J gene end by 3 bases; junction bases not matched to a gene: 14. This CDR3 region has 18 residues. The CDR3: CASSPKGTGGSIYYGYTF. CDR3 nucleotide sequence: TGTGCCAGCAGCCCAAAGGGGACAGGGGGATCTATCTACTATGGCTACACCTTC.

The chain employs TRBV6-5 and TRBJ2-7; 11 positions match TRBD1. V gave up 6 bases and J gave up 3 bases; unmatched junction bases: 4. Germline assignment: CDR1 MNHEY and CDR2 SVGAGI. CDR3 length: 14 amino acids. The DNA for the CDR3 is TGTGCCAGCAGGAGGACAGGGGGCGGCTACGAGCAGTACTTC. This encodes CASRRTGGGYEQYF.

V and J are TRBV11-2 and TRBJ2-3, with D perhaps matching TRBD1 (6 bases). The V and J ends lost 0 bases and 1 base respectively, with 11 bases between them. In germline, CDR1 is SGHAT, CDR2 FQNNGV. The CDR3 spans 16 residues. The CDR3 loop reads CASSLDQGKGTDTQYF. The CDR3, as DNA: TGTGCCAGCAGCTTAGATCAGGGGAAGGGCACAGATACGCAGTATTTT.

This clone appeared a few times. The J gene is TRBJ1-1, the V gene TRBV6-5; D uncertain. The V end lost 2 bases, the J end lost 6 bases, and 16 bases lay between the germline ends. CDR1 and CDR2 (germline): MNHEY, SVGAGI. This CDR3 has 15 amino acids. The CDR3, as DNA: TGTGCCAGCAGTTACCGACCGGACCGCCTATCTGAAGCTTTCTTT. Its protein is CASSYRPDRLSEAFF.

CDR3 protein: CASSGQGRDQYF. For the CDR3, the DNA is TGTGCCAGCAGCGGCCAAGGCAGGGACCAGTACTTC. The rearrangement links TRBV7-9 to TRBJ2-7; D assignment may be TRBD1 or TRBD2 (5 bases each). Trimming cost V 5 bases and J 10 bases, with 15 bases left between them. The germline gives CDR1 SEHNR, CDR2 FQNEAQ (reference sequence). The CDR3 spans 12 residues.

CDR3 sequence (DNA): TGTGCCAGCTCACAGGGGGTTGACACTGAAGCTTTCTTT. Protein: CASSQGVDTEAFF. The V and J genes are TRBV18 and TRBJ1-1; a weak D match, TRBD1 (6 bases). The germline CDR1 and CDR2 sequences are KGHSH and LQKENI. Trimming cost V 4 bases and J 3 bases, with 9 bases left between them. The CDR3 sequence is 13 residues long.

V and J are TRBV2 and TRBJ2-3; D not certain. Germline-derived CDR1 and CDR2 are SNHLY and FYNNEI. V was pared by 6 bases and J by 10 bases, with 8 bases between. The CDR3 contains 10 residues. Here the CDR3 reads CASRTRSQYF. The DNA of the CDR3 is TGTGCCAGCAGAACGCGGTCGCAGTATTTT.

The chain carries TRBV11-3 and TRBJ2-2; 7 positions agree with TRBD2. J was trimmed by 5 bases and V by 9 bases; bases with no gene match: 12. CDR3 length equals 15 residues. The germline CDR1 and CDR2 sequences are SGHNT and YENEEA. For the CDR3, the DNA is TGTGCCAGTTCCCAAGCTAGCGGAGGGACCGGGGAGCTGTTTTTT. The encoded protein is CASSQASGGTGELFF.

This chain connects TRBV6-1 to TRBJ2-2; 8 bases are a match to TRBD2. CDR1 is MNHNS, CDR2 SASEGT, per germline. The V segment lost 10 bases and the J segment 1 base; nucleotides outside the gene matches: 5. This CDR3 has 14 amino acids. The chain's CDR3 is CATSSGWNTGELFF. DNA of the CDR3: TGTGCCACCTCTAGCGGGTGGAACACCGGGGAGCTGTTTTTT.

Comments on this clone: The sample contains more than one DNA sequence encoding this CDR3. This chain's CDR3 is CAWGFQGTGELFF. The CDR3, as DNA: TGTGCCTGGGGGTTCCAGGGCACTGGGGAGCTGTTTTTT. This rearrangement joins TRBV30 to TRBJ2-2, with D possibly being TRBD1 (5 bases). The CDR3 runs to 13 residues. The V end lost 5 bases, the J end lost 8 bases, and 15 bases lay between the germline ends. Germline CDR1 reads GTSNPN; CDR2 reads SVGIG (reference sequence).

The J gene is TRBJ1-1, the V gene TRBV18, with TRBD1 identical over 7 bases. After removal of 1 base from V and 5 bases from J, the junction contained 4 bases not matched to a gene. This CDR3 region has 14 residues. From germline, CDR1 is KGHSH and CDR2 LQKENI. CDR3 region: CASSPRDRVTEAFF. Written as DNA, the CDR3 is TGTGCCAGCTCACCACGAGACAGGGTAACTGAAGCTTTCTTT. Full variable domain (outside the CDR3, taken from reference TRBV18 and TRBJ1-1): NAGVMQNPRHLVRRRGQEARLRCSPMKGHSHVYWYRQLPEEGLKFMVYLQKENIIDESGMPKERFSAEFPKEGPSILRIQQVVRGDSAAYFCASSPRDRVTEAFFGQGTRLTVV.

The chain has TRBV2 and TRBJ1-3; D gene unclear. The CDR3 spans 15 residues. The V gene lost 4 bases and the J gene lost 2 bases, with 12 bases spanning the gap. CDR1 SNHLY and CDR2 FYNNEI come from the germline V gene. The CDR3 sequence: CASSGEAGPGNTIYF. The CDR3 DNA is TGTGCCAGCAGTGGGGAGGCCGGTCCTGGAAACACCATATATTTT.

This clone was seen just once. This chain joins TRBV27 and TRBJ2-2, with D hard to call. This CDR3 spans 13 amino acids. Trimming stripped 0 bases from V and 6 bases from J, with 5 bases between. Germline V gene lookup returns CDR1 MNHEY and CDR2 SMNVEV (reference sequence). In nucleotides, the CDR3 is TGTGCCAGCAGTTTATCTCACCCCGGGGAGCTGTTTTTT. This codes for CASSLSHPGELFF.